These 20 T cell receptor beta chains were sequenced from one sample in a study of blood T cell repertoires in COVID-19. Some clones are missing from TCRdb's copy, which holds only in-frame ones; the method was immunoSEQ multiplex PCR. This sample has approximately 100,000 clones, with roughly 85% found just once. Sequencing was carried out using peripheral blood. Receptors originate from an elderly man with acute or convalescent COVID-19.

This chain uses TRBV7-8 with TRBJ2-5; the D gene is possibly TRBD1 (7 bases). Germline-derived CDR1 and CDR2 are SGHVS and FQNEAQ. V was clipped by 5 bases and J by 4 bases, with 20 bases between them. The CDR3 runs to 16 residues. The CDR3 DNA reads TGTGCCAGCAGCCAAAACCCGGGGGACAGAGGAGAGACCCAGTACTTC. Translation: CASSQNPGDRGETQYF.

The chain couples TRBV7-3 to TRBJ1-2; D is possibly TRBD1 (6 bases). V was clipped by 5 bases and J by 4 bases, with 14 bases between them. The CDR3 is made up of 14 amino acids. CDR1 and CDR2 (germline): SGHTA, FQGTGA. The CDR3 bases are TGTGCCAGCAGCACGAATACAGGGAGCTATGGCTACACCTTC. It codes for CASSTNTGSYGYTF. The variable domain in full, with the rest retrieved from reference TRBV7-3 and TRBJ1-2, is GAGVSQTPSNKVTEKGKYVELRCDPISGHTALYWYRQSLGQGPEFLIYFQGTGAADDSGLPNDRFFAVRPEGSVSTLKIQRTERGDSAVYLCASSTNTGSYGYTFGSGTRLTVV.

This chain uses TRBV7-8 with TRBJ1-1; D perhaps matches TRBD1 (5 bases). CDR1 is SGHVS and CDR2 is FQNEAQ in the germline V gene. With 2 bases removed from V and 6 bases from J, the gap between germline ends came to 10 bases. The CDR3 consists of 13 residues. The CDR3 here is CASSLISRAEAFF. The CDR3 bases are TGTGCCAGCAGCTTAATCAGCAGGGCTGAAGCTTTCTTT.

The genes are TRBV7-2 and TRBJ2-7; D is uncertain. The CDR3 contains 14 residues. The V gene's germline CDR1 is SGHTA and CDR2 FQGNSA. The V end lost 1 base, the J end lost 5 bases, and 12 bases lay between the germline ends. CDR3 nucleotides: TGTGCCAGCAGCTTAGAGAGATATCTGGACGAGCAGTACTTC. It translates to CASSLERYLDEQYF.

DNA for the CDR3: TGTGCCAGCAGCCCACAACCGGGACAGGGGACAGATACGCAGTATTTT. Protein: CASSPQPGQGTDTQYF. V usage is TRBV5-5 and J usage is TRBJ2-3; 10 nucleotides line up with TRBD1. The CDR3 is made up of 16 amino acids. J gave up 3 bases and V 4 bases, and 8 bases lay outside the gene matches. From germline, CDR1 is SGHKS and CDR2 YYEKEE (reference sequence).

The chain employs TRBV5-1 and TRBJ2-5, with 7 bases matching TRBD1. This CDR3 region has 13 residues. Germline CDR1 and CDR2: SGHRS and YFSETQ. Unmatched junction bases numbered 4, after V lost 3 bases and J lost 5 bases. Written as DNA, the CDR3 is TGCGCCAGCAGCTCAGGGGGAGTGGAGACCCAGTACTTC. This gives the protein CASSSGGVETQYF. The full variable domain, rest sourced from reference TRBV5-1 and TRBJ2-5, is KAGVTQTPRYLIKTRGQQVTLSCSPISGHRSVSWYQQTPGQGLQFLFEYFSETQRNKGNFPGRFSGRQFSNSRSEMNVSTLELGDSALYLCASSSGGVETQYFGPGTRLLVL.

The rearrangement uses TRBV29-1 and TRBJ2-7, with a tentative D call TRBD1 (6 bases). The CDR3 is 13 residues long. Germline V gives CDR1 SQVTM, CDR2 ANQGSEA. The V and J ends lost 6 bases and 0 bases respectively, with 12 bases between them. For the CDR3, the DNA is TGCAGCGTAAAGGACAGAAGCTCCTACGAGCAGTACTTC. Protein product: CSVKDRSSYEQYF.

The CDR3, as DNA: TGTGCCAGCTCACCAAGTAGGGACAGGGTGATGAGGTCCGGCTACACCTTC. Translating gives CASSPSRDRVMRSGYTF. The V and J genes are TRBV18 and TRBJ1-2; 9 nucleotides align to TRBD1. V was pared by 2 bases and J by 8 bases, with 15 bases of the junction left unmatched. The CDR3 totals 17 residues. Germline lookup yields CDR1 KGHSH and CDR2 LQKENI.

V and J are TRBV6-5 and TRBJ1-1, with D possibly being TRBD1 (6 bases). The V end was cut by 5 bases, the J end by 2 bases, with 15 bases between. Germline CDR1 reads MNHEY; CDR2 reads SVGAGI. The CDR3 has 15 amino acids. The CDR3 sequence is CASSSLGTRNTEAFF. CDR3 sequence (DNA): TGTGCCAGCAGTAGCCTCGGGACACGCAACACTGAAGCTTTCTTT.

V is TRBV27 and J is TRBJ2-2; 9 nucleotides align to TRBD1. The CDR3 covers 14 residues. V trimming: 7 bases; J trimming: 6 bases; junction bases outside the gene matches: 6. Germline V lookup: CDR1 MNHEY, CDR2 SMNVEV (reference sequence). The CDR3 bases are TGTGCCAGCAACTCCGGGACAGGGCCCGGGGAGCTGTTTTTT. Translating it yields CASNSGTGPGELFF.

The chain recombines TRBV24-1 with TRBJ1-5; D possibly corresponds to TRBD1 (6 bases). The CDR3 contains 18 residues. Germline CDR1 reads KGHDR; CDR2 reads SFDVKD. Trimming took off 8 bases at V and 4 bases at J, with 26 bases between the two ends. In nucleotides, the CDR3 is TGTGCCACCAATTCCTATGTGAGGCTACAGGGAAGAAATCAGCCCCAGCATTTT. This sequence encodes CATNSYVRLQGRNQPQHF.

V gene TRBV18 combines with J gene TRBJ2-6; 9 bases match TRBD1. V shed 3 bases and J 4 bases; nucleotides not matched to a gene: 7. CDR1 and CDR2 from the germline V gene are KGHSH and LQKENI. The CDR3 has 17 amino acids. The CDR3 DNA is TGTGCCAGCTCACCGGGACAGGGAGCATCCGGGGCCAACGTCCTGACTTTC. Its translation: CASSPGQGASGANVLTF.

The table lists this clone with a few counts. This chain uses TRBV6-2 or TRBV6-3 with TRBJ1-5, with TRBD1 as a possible D gene (5 bases). CDR1 is MNHEY and CDR2 is SVGEGT in the germline V gene. Trimming stripped 5 bases from V and 4 bases from J, with 18 bases between. The CDR3 covers 16 residues. In nucleotides, the CDR3 is TGTGCCAGCAGTAAACCCACCGACAGTAGTAATCAGCCCCAGCATTTT. Protein product: CASSKPTDSSNQPQHF.

The chain employs TRBV3-1 (or the pseudogene TRBV3-2) and TRBJ2-1; tentative D call: TRBD1 (6 bases). From germline, CDR1 is LGHDT and CDR2 YNNKEL (reference sequence). CDR3 length equals 14 residues. V lost 0 bases and J lost 8, with 11 bases in between. The CDR3 loop reads CASSQDPGADEQFF. The DNA of the CDR3 is TGTGCCAGCAGCCAAGATCCAGGGGCCGATGAGCAGTTCTTC.

This chain links TRBV7-3 with TRBJ2-2; 8 nucleotides agree with TRBD1. J lost 4 bases, V lost 2 bases, and 3 bases had no gene match. CDR3 length: 15 amino acids. The germline V gene encodes CDR1 SGHTA and CDR2 FQGTGA. CDR3 DNA: TGTGCCAGCAGCTTAGGCCAGGGGGCCACCGGGGAGCTGTTTTTT. This translates into CASSLGQGATGELFF.

This CDR3 is CASSSGRGGNQPQHF. DNA for the CDR3: TGTGCCAGTAGTTCCGGGCGGGGCGGCAATCAGCCCCAGCATTTT. This chain joins TRBV19 and TRBJ1-5; D is possibly TRBD1 (5 bases). Germline V gene data show CDR1 as LNHDA and CDR2 as SQIVND (reference sequence). Trimming shortened V by 5 bases and J by 2 bases, and 13 bases separated the two germline ends. The CDR3 consists of 15 residues.

This sequence joins TRBV12-3 or TRBV12-4 and TRBJ2-4; D may be TRBD1 (6 bases). Trimming left V 10 bases short and J 0 bases short, with 10 bases between. CDR3 length: 13 residues. The CDR3 region has the DNA TGTGCCATCATGGGGGCAGCCAAAAACATTCAGTACTTC. Amino acid sequence: CAIMGAAKNIQYF.

The rearrangement links TRBV30 to TRBJ2-7, with TRBD2 identical over 7 bases. Germline V CDR1 and CDR2: GTSNPN, SVGIG (reference sequence). The junction had 5 bases not matched to a gene; V was cut back by 4 bases and J by 2 bases. The CDR3 contains 13 residues. The CDR3 here is CAWISGLTYEQYF. The CDR3 DNA is TGTGCCTGGATTAGCGGGTTAACCTACGAGCAGTACTTC. Using reference TRBV30 and TRBJ2-7 for the parts outside the CDR3, the full variable domain is SQTIHQWPATLVQPVGSPLSLECTVEGTSNPNLYWYRQAAGRGLQLLFYSVGIGQISSEVPQNLSASRPQDRQFILSSKKLLLSDSGFYLCAWISGLTYEQYFGPGTRLTVT.

The chain uses TRBV7-6 and TRBJ2-5; maybe TRBD1 (6 bases). The CDR3 contains 16 residues. CDR1 and CDR2 (germline): SGHVS, FNYEAQ. V was clipped by 5 bases and J by 2 bases, with 18 bases between them. CDR3 protein: CASSPRQATPQETQYF. DNA of the CDR3: TGTGCCAGCAGCCCACGACAGGCTACACCTCAAGAGACCCAGTACTTC.

The chain uses TRBV30 and TRBJ1-3, with a possible D match to TRBD1 (5 bases). Per germline, CDR1 GTSNPN and CDR2 SVGIG (reference sequence). Trimming took 3 bases from V and 0 from J, leaving 12 bases between them. This CDR3 has 15 amino acids. In nucleotides, the CDR3 is TGTGCCTGGAGACAGGCCTCGAGCTCTGGAAACACCATATATTTT. Translated, it gives CAWRQASSSGNTIYF.